This note documents a single T cell receptor (beta chain) sequence. This record comes from a study of blood T cell repertoires in COVID-19. Study-level background: In each case, the material was cDNA or gDNA derived from T cells, B-cell-depleted T cells, or PBMCs.

As handled by the study authors: Reference gene primers were amplified, and this amplification served to estimate nucleated cell counts. The data were produced by immunoSEQ multiplex PCR, yet TCRdb's version contains in-frame clones alone and is incomplete. The V and J calls and clone size are taken from that table; D and trimming were inferred from the DNA. The table lists about 170,000 clones, under 85% of them singletons, with around 7% in the top ten. Followed longitudinally, the Seattle patients had been enrolled during active infection. Unmatched junction bases numbered 11, after V lost 7 bases and J lost 2 bases. Germline lookup yields CDR1 SGDLS and CDR2 YYNGEE. The CDR3 loop spans 16 amino acids.

J is TRBJ1-2 and V is TRBV9, with 10 bases fitting TRBD1. The sequence was obtained from an elderly man with COVID-19, enrolled during active disease. The sequenced sample consisted of peripheral blood. The CDR3 bases are TGTGCCAGCGGCCCGAGGGGGGGACAGGGGAACTATGGCTACACCTTC. Residues: CASGPRGGQGNYGYTF.